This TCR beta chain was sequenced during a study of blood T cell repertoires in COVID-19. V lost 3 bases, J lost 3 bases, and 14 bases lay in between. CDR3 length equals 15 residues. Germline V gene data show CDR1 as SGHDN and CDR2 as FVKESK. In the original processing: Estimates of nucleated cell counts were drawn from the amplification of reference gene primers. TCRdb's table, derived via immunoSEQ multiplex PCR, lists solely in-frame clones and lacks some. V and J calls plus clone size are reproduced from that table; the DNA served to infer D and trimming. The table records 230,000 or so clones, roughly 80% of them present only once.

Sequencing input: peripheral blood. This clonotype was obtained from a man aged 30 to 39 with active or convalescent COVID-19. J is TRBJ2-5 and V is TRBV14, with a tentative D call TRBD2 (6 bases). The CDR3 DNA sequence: TGTGCCAGCAGCCAGGGGGACTTGAAAAAAGAGACCCAGTACTTC. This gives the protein CASSQGDLKKETQYF.